This TCR beta chain was profiled in a study of response to subunit inactivated influenza vaccine. Study-level findings and limits: With each seasonal influenza vaccination, the authors suggested, few new T cells are recruited.

One entry per CDR3 protein results from TCRdb running MiXCR on the RT-PCR reads. The sample lists 530,000 or so distinct CDR3 sequences; 12% to 15% were seen once. Only a few counts were recorded for this clonotype. Antigen unknown. The CDR3 is 12 amino acids. Trimming removed 7 bases from V and 3 bases from J, with 6 bases in between. Germline CDR1 reads MNHNY; CDR2 reads SVGAGI (reference sequence). The chain has TRBV6-6 and TRBJ2-2; D not resolved. Material: PBMCs from blood, obtained 12 days after vaccination. This sequence originates from a man aged 45-65 years who received an inactivated influenza vaccine. CDR3 protein: CASTGYTGELFF. As DNA, the CDR3 is TGTGCCAGCACTGGGTACACCGGGGAGCTGTTTTTT.